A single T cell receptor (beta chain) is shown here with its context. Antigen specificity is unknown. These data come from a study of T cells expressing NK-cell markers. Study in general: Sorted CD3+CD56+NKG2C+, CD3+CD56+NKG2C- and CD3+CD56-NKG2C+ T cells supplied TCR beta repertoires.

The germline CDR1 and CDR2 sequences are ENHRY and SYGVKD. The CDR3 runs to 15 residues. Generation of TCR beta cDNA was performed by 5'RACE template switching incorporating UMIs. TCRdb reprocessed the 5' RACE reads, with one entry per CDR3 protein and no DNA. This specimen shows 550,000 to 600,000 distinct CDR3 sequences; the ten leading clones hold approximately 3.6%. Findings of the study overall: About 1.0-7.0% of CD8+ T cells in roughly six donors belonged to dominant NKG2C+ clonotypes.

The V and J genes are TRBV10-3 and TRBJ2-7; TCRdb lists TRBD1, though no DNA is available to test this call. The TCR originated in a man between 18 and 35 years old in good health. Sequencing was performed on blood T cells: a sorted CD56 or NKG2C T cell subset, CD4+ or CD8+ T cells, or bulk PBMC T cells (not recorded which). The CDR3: CAISDRDRGPYEQYF.